One T cell receptor (beta chain) is described in this entry. Which antigen it targets is not known. No much larger clonotype is one base removed from it; base qualities were not supplied. The sample is drawn from a study of cytomegalovirus exposure and HLA in healthy donors (dated by TCRdb to between 2016 and 2019). Background for the entire study: In an earlier analysis of 550 to 750 of the donors, about 260 Gb of sequence data and some 120 million unique TCR beta sequences from roughly 200 million T cells were reported. An early release that covered roughly 600 HLA-typed donors contained approximately 300 gigabases of sequencing data and approximately 85 million unique TCR sequences. Alongside the repertoire data, information on donor age, sex, ethnicity and CMV serostatus was compiled. Roughly 5 DR-DQ haplotypes were treated as single units for association and clustering because of strong linkage in the cohort. A later genetic analysis took genome-wide SNP genotypes for about three fifths of the roughly 700 donors and used that subset as a discovery cohort. The number of typed donors differed by locus: about 620-640 for A, B, C, DRB1 and DQB1; some 500 for DQA1; over 600 for DPA1; and around 450 for DPB1. To study patterns of TCR occurrence, a later analysis re-analyzed previously published TCR beta repertoires from 650 to 750 donors and added high-resolution HLA genotyping. The study aimed to test whether signatures of past pathogen exposure could be identified by cataloging public T cell receptors. Of the approximately 400 genotyped donors, 80% to 90% were placed in the genetic ancestry cluster associated with self-reported Caucasian donors. In addition to the first cohort of 666 subjects, a separate validation cohort of approximately 110 different subjects was used. Across some 400 genotyped donors of the cohort, an average of approximately 200,000 unique TCR beta nucleotide sequences per donor were sequenced, and roughly 20% of those sequences were non-productive. All discovery cohort repertoires had been generated using a single sequencing platform. In the later analysis, no new phenotypic data were used to find candidate immune exposures; instead, reliance was placed on TCR beta sequences and their occurrence across donors. To decide whether each TCR beta V gene segment behaved as functional or pseudogenic, an earlier analysis of several hundred of the donors relied on high-throughput TCR beta sequencing. To predict cytomegalovirus infection status, the study combined high-throughput TCR immunosequencing, statistical association of individual TCRs with disease status, and machine learning. HLA typing covered class I and class II loci at four-digit resolution. The study used immunosequencing to profile the T cell repertoires of several hundred subjects and linked those repertoires to cytomegalovirus serostatus. General findings and caveats noted by the study authors: Compared with equally common non-associated chains, HLA-associated TCR beta chains in a later analysis were more clonally expanded and had lower generation probabilities. Three of the identified cytomegalovirus-associated TCR beta chains were confirmed in vitro to be specific for cytomegalovirus antigens. In a later analysis, most CMV-associated TCR beta chains were found to appear HLA-restricted, with HLA associations seemingly driven largely by CMV exposure. Cytomegalovirus status was reported to be diagnosed by the classifier with high specificity and sensitivity in both the original and validation cohorts. An earlier analysis of approximately 540 of the donors showed that most TCR beta V segments appeared in productive rearrangements either about 87% or about 30% of the time, which broadly matched IMGT annotations. The authors suggested that the approach could potentially be extended to other disease states and immunological phenotypes. Some IMGT-functional V segments, including TRBV6-2 and TRBV6-3, could not be told apart with the 87-base-pair reads, so those segments were excluded. Sequencing depth was assumed to be roughly uniform across donors in the presence/absence analyses, though that assumption may not hold. While some public TCRs were present in many individuals, most TCR sequences turned up only very rarely across donors. In a later analysis, more than 15,000 TCR beta sequences were associated with specific HLA alleles at a false discovery rate of 0.05. This cohort had only TCR beta chains sequenced, and the lack of alpha or paired-chain data limited which features could be detected. Linkage disequilibrium might explain the correlated functional status among segregating V segments, but an unknown experimental factor could not be ruled out. According to a later analysis, TCR association rates differed among HLA loci, with DRB1 alleles showing the most associated TCRs and HLA-C alleles showing the fewest. A further reported finding was that TCR beta sequences accurately predicted the HLA-A and HLA-B alleles for most subjects in the first cohort. A later analysis reported that several top co-occurrence clusters appeared linked to parvovirus B19, influenza, CMV and Epstein-Barr virus. Assigning TCR associations to individual alleles was difficult when HLA alleles, especially DR and DQ, strongly co-occurred. In a later genetic analysis, fewer N-insertions in productive TCRs were reported among donors in an Asian-associated ancestry cluster than the roughly 700-donor mean. The sequencing pipeline was judged likely to have produced a cluster of highly shared sequence variants as a technical artifact. The study gave a list of over 150 TCR beta chains associated with cytomegalovirus. A later genetic analysis associated a missense DCLRE1C variant with V-gene and J-gene trimming of TCR beta chains, and an independent cohort replicated the association. The only immune exposure information available for the cohort was CMV serostatus. Because HLA typing was unavailable for some donors at each locus, only the typed subset was used in association tests. Because counts were too low, 15 or so rarely observed V segments, including chromosome 9 orphons, were excluded from the earlier analysis of 500 to 700 of the donors.

Library preparation employed the immunoSEQ multiplex PCR assay. A mixture of 60 forward primers for TCR Vbeta segments and 13 reverse primers for TCR Jbeta segments was used in the multiplex PCR. A multiplex PCR assay on genomic DNA amplified the CDR3 region of rearranged TCR beta genes. Amplified TCR beta libraries were sequenced as 87-base-pair reads on the Illumina HiSeq System. In the paper's pipeline: A later analysis counted about 80 million unique TCR beta chains across the approximately 700 repertoires, and roughly 10 million of these chains were shared by at least two donors. A nearest-neighbor algorithm error-corrected the raw reads and collapsed the reads into unique sequences, merging closely related sequences to remove PCR and sequencing errors. V, D and J gene segments were assigned by aligning CDR3 sequences to IMGT reference sequences. Each retained sequence needed at least a six-nucleotide match to both a V gene segment and a J gene segment. A rearrangement was called productive if the CDR3 had no stop codons and remained in frame with V and J, and every other rearrangement was called non-productive. CDR3 was defined by IMGT convention, running from the second conserved V-encoded cysteine to the conserved J-encoded phenylalanine. In an earlier analysis of roughly 610 of the donors, sequences lacking an unambiguous match to a single V gene segment were excluded. An earlier analysis of 500 to 600 of the donors classified V segments as functional when productive rearrangements were above 56.7% and as segregating when the standard deviation between donors was above 5%. A statistical classification framework was built for diagnosing cytomegalovirus status from the catalog of TCR beta chain sequences. V and J gene assignment, in a later analysis, came from comparing TCR nucleotide sequences with IMGT/GENE-DB human TR gene sequences. The TCRdist pipeline was used in a later analysis to assign CDR3 sequences and most-parsimonious VDJ recombination scenarios. In a later analysis, each TCR beta chain was defined by its CDR3 amino acid sequence together with its V-gene family, and reads without a unique V-gene family were excluded. As a way to deal with suspected cross-contamination and a sequencing artifact, a later analysis dropped nearly 600 nucleotide sequences that were highly shared and had low generation probability. A later analysis calculated a clonal expansion index for each public chain from normalized within-repertoire ranks of inferred template counts. Generation probabilities in a later analysis came from a VDJ recombination model fitted to out-of-frame rearrangements, and those results were checked against IGoR. A later analysis scored TCR-TCR, TCR-HLA and TCR-CMV co-occurrence with hypergeometric tests, applying a repertoire-size bias correction to TCR pairs. In a later analysis, false discovery rates were estimated by permuting HLA or CMV assignments 20 times. In a later analysis, co-occurring TCRs were grouped using DBSCAN, and TCRdist sequence similarity was added for clustering within HLA-allele-positive subsets. Co-occurrence clustering excluded repertoires with fewer than 30,000 or more than 120,000 public chains, plus five with anomalous nucleotide sharing. Entries here come from immuneACCESS through TCRdb and include only in-frame sequences with V and J called. Some clones fail to appear in such tables; in the studies checked, an unresolved V gene covers under half of the shortfall, and the cause of the remainder is unknown. Clone size and the V and J calls come from that table; the DNA yielded D and trimming. The sample contains about 140,000 clones, less than 85% of them found a single time. 6.8% of the sample lies in the top ten.

V drops 5 bases and J drops 4 bases, leaving 14 bases in between. The CDR1 and CDR2 encoded by the germline V gene (reference sequence) are GTSNPN and SVGIG. The CDR3, cysteine through phenylalanine, is 13 amino acids long. The retained sequence is limited to the CDR3, 39 bases, with the frame set at the first base. The cohort comprised some 730 healthy bone marrow donors. At the time of sampling, every cohort member was nominally healthy, though immune exposures that went unrecorded were likely present. The donor was CMV seropositive and belonged to the group of 250 to 300 seropositive cohort members. Each donor provided a peripheral blood sample, and peripheral blood mononuclear cells were used for TCR beta sequencing. Genomic DNA was extracted from the blood cell samples with the Qiagen DNeasy Blood Extraction Kit.

Source material: PBMCs. The chain links TRBV30 with TRBJ2-5; D gene: possibly TRBD2, on 6 matching bases. This receptor was identified in a man in his forties in good health and CMV-seropositive. The CDR3 amino acid sequence is: CAWRRGLVETQYF. The DNA sequence is as follows: TGTGCCTGGCGAAGGGGACTGGTAGAGACCCAGTACTTC.